This entry features one TCR beta chain sequence. This sample is drawn from a study of blood T cell repertoires in COVID-19. About the research overall: Acute-phase and convalescent COVID-19 samples originated in the United States, Italy and Spain. T cells, B-cell-depleted T cells, or PBMCs provided the cDNA or gDNA that served as material.

Original methodology: The assay estimated nucleated cells by amplifying reference gene primers. Profiling relied on immunoSEQ multiplex PCR, and the TCRdb table lists in-frame clones only, not all of them. The DNA gave D and trimming, while V, J and clone size come from that table. The repertoire holds 70,000 to 90,000 clones, under 85% seen once, with around 10% in the top ten. CDR3 length: 14 amino acids. From germline, CDR1 is SGHDN and CDR2 FVKESK. V lost 3 bases to trimming and J lost 2 bases, with 8 bases between them. The material sequenced was peripheral blood. The TCR originated in an older man with acute or convalescent COVID-19. The rearrangement joins TRBV14 to TRBJ1-3; tentatively, D is TRBD1 (6 bases). The CDR3 coding sequence is TGTGCCAGCAGCCACCCAGGGGCTGGAAACACCATATATTTT. As protein: CASSHPGAGNTIYF.